This TCR beta chain derives from a study of control samples from healthy donors and cancer patients. The assay was immunoSEQ multiplex PCR, and TCRdb's table has in-frame clones only and misses some. The table has about 150,000 clones, roughly 94% seen once. Germline V gene sequence: CDR1 SGHRS, CDR2 YFSETQ. The CDR3 is 14 amino acids. Trimming at V came to 0 bases and at J to 2 bases, leaving 0 bases not matched to a gene. With respect to this clone: Different DNA sequences within this sample yield the same CDR3.

This receptor was identified in a man between 60 and 75 years old with colorectal cancer. The chain joins TRBV5-1 to TRBJ1-2; 8 nucleotides line up with TRBD1. The specimen sequenced was PBMCs. The CDR3 loop is CASSLGQGNYGYTF. Here the CDR3 DNA reads TGCGCCAGCAGCTTGGGACAGGGGAACTATGGCTACACCTTC.